The present entry profiles one TCR beta chain with its context. It lacks a known antigen. The record has no base qualities; no much larger clone is one base away. The data derive from a study of blood T cell repertoires in COVID-19 (dated by TCRdb to about 2020). Turning to the overall study: Samples from collaborators originated in the United States, Italy and Spain and spanned both the acute and convalescent phases of COVID-19. The material from the prospective study consisted of cDNA or gDNA derived from T cells, B-cell-depleted T cells, or PBMCs. Subjects who had been exposed to COVID-19, were actively infected with it, or had recovered from it provided the deeply sampled blood TCRbeta repertoires that made up the dataset. Where available, HLA class I and class II types were taken from metadata supplied by the sample provider and were not determined by assay-based typing. Samples were obtained from the ongoing ImmuneRACE study (first 160 participants) and from roughly 1,300 subjects provided by 6 global collaborators. Nearly every sample came with metadata listing a de-identified subject ID, COVID-19 status, age in years and sex. The repertoires were released in a freely available public database intended as a resource for research on the immune response to SARS-CoV-2. The paper as a whole reports these results and caveats: How much clinical and demographic metadata was included differed by source and by participant, and the metadata was provided uncurated.

Trimming takes 7 bases from V and 5 bases from J, and the germline ends sit 14 bases apart. From the cysteine through the phenylalanine, the CDR3 covers 13 amino acids. Solely the CDR3 DNA is kept, with 39 bases framed from the first base. From a lookup of the germline V gene (reference sequence), CDR1 and CDR2 are LGHDT and YNNKEL. The immunoSEQ Assay, a bias-controlled multiplex PCR, was used to amplify TCRbeta CDR3 regions from genomic DNA. The paper's data handling went like this. Nucleated cell counts per sample were estimated from amplification of reference gene primers within the assay. To quantify the absolute abundance of each unique TCRbeta CDR3 rearrangement, sequence reads were collapsed and filtered. For each sample, productive Simpson clonality was calculated as the square root of Simpson's diversity index across productive rearrangements. This is the immuneACCESS table as TCRdb keeps it, with only in-frame sequences that have V and J called. A part of the clones is gone; compared with another copy, unresolved V genes explain less than half, and the rest is unexplained. V and J calls and clone size are given by that table; D and trimming were obtained from the DNA. For this sample the table gives some 670,000 clones, of which over 80% were detected only once. The ten largest account for roughly 0.25% of the sample.

Collaborating institutions collected whole blood in K2EDTA tubes following their own protocols. For TCRbeta analysis, collaborator samples were shipped as frozen whole blood, as isolated PBMCs, or as DNA extracted from either sample type. The chain couples TRBV3-1 (or the pseudogene TRBV3-2) to TRBJ1-1, with the D segment identity uncertain. Material for sequencing was peripheral blood. This receptor was taken from a woman between 18 and 30 years old with acute or convalescent COVID-19. The CDR3 is CASTETRGTEAFF. In nucleotides, the sequence is TGTGCCAGCACCGAGACCCGAGGGACTGAAGCTTTCTTT.